The 18 T cell receptor beta chains below all came from one sample that was sequenced in a study of T cells in Graves' hyperthyroidism and ophthalmopathy. TCR beta CDR3 regions were amplified from RNA transcripts. In the first-round RT-PCR of the TCR CDR3, the HTBI primer set was used. TCRdb passed the multiplex PCR reads through MiXCR, listing each CDR3 protein once. The table has 620,000 or so distinct CDR3 sequences, roughly 15% seen once; the top ten hold approximately 12%. Sequenced input: blood. These receptors were collected from a woman aged 45-65 years with Graves' ophthalmopathy.

At least ten counts were recorded for this clonotype. The rearrangement uses TRBV7-3 and TRBJ2-1; 12 bases are shared with TRBD2. V was clipped by 2 bases and J by 0 bases; unmatched bases: 5. The CDR3 has 18 residues. CDR1 and CDR2 from the germline V gene are SGHTA and FQGTGA. The CDR3 DNA reads TGTGCCAGCAGCTTAGTAACTAGCGGGAGGAGCTCCTACAATGAGCAGTTCTTC. Amino acid sequence: CASSLVTSGRSSYNEQFF.

This clonotype was observed a single time. The rearrangement links TRBV7-3 to TRBJ2-1; 11 nucleotides agree with TRBD2. The CDR3 is made up of 16 amino acids. After removal of 5 bases from V and 9 bases from J, the junction contained 12 bases not matched to a gene. Germline V gene data show CDR1 as SGHTA and CDR2 as FQGTGA. The CDR3, as DNA: TGTGCCAGCAGCGGGGGACTAGCGGAGGCTTTGGGTGAGCAGTTCTTC. Amino acids: CASSGGLAEALGEQFF.

This clonotype was recorded many times. The chain uses TRBV12-3 or TRBV12-4 and TRBJ2-3; 10 nucleotides line up with TRBD2. The CDR3 sequence is 16 residues long. Unmatched junction bases numbered 9, after V lost 4 bases and J lost 5 bases. DNA for the CDR3: TGTGCCAGCAGTTCCCCACTAGCGGGACCTGTAGATACGCAGTATTTT. Protein sequence: CASSSPLAGPVDTQYF.

The genes are TRBV6-1 and TRBJ1-1, with a tentative D call TRBD1 (5 bases). This CDR3 comprises 13 residues. In germline, CDR1 is MNHNS, CDR2 SASEGT. Trimming took 7 bases from V and 4 from J, leaving 13 bases between them. CDR3 region: CASNRGLGTEAFF. As DNA, the CDR3 is TGTGCCAGCAACCGGGGCCTGGGCACTGAAGCTTTCTTT.

This clonotype was detected many times. J is TRBJ1-2 and V is TRBV20-1; D perhaps matches TRBD1 (5 bases). This CDR3 region has 12 residues. The germline V and J ends were trimmed by 6 bases and 8 bases, with 16 bases remaining between them. Germline CDR1 is DFQATT and CDR2 is SNEGSKA (reference sequence). CDR3 amino acids: CSASWDVLGYTF. The CDR3 nucleotides read TGCAGTGCCAGCTGGGACGTCCTCGGCTACACCTTC.

This clonotype was counted many times. CDR3 amino acids: CASRAGTGITNKKLFF. The CDR3 nucleotides are TGTGCCAGCAGAGCAGGGACAGGGATAACGAATAAAAAACTGTTTTTT. The chain employs TRBV6-1 and TRBJ1-4, with 9 bases fitting TRBD1. J was trimmed by 9 bases and V by 6 bases; bases with no gene match: 14. In germline, CDR1 is MNHNS, CDR2 SASEGT. This CDR3 has 16 amino acids.

The V gene is TRBV5-1, the J gene TRBJ2-1, with TRBD2 matching 8 bases. Trimming took 0 bases from V and 4 from J; bases not matched to a gene: 9. The CDR3 loop spans 17 amino acids. CDR1 is SGHRS and CDR2 is YFSETQ in the germline V gene. CDR3 loop: CASSLEDSGGPYNEQFF. The CDR3, as DNA: TGCGCCAGCAGCTTGGAGGACAGCGGGGGCCCATACAATGAGCAGTTCTTC.

The V call is TRBV2, the J call TRBJ2-2; possible D gene TRBD2, 5 bases. This CDR3 has 13 amino acids. The germline CDR1 and CDR2 sequences are SNHLY and FYNNEI. Trimming left V 6 bases short and J 1 base short, with 6 bases between. CDR3 in DNA: TGTGCCAGCAGGGCGGGGAACACCGGGGAGCTGTTTTTT. It translates to CASRAGNTGELFF. The full variable domain, rest sourced from reference TRBV2 and TRBJ2-2, is EPEVTQTPSHQVTQMGQEVILRCVPISNHLYFYWYRQILGQKVEFLVSFYNNEISEKSEIFDDQFSVERPDGSNFTLKIRSTKLEDSAMYFCASRAGNTGELFFGEGSRLTVL.

The sample holds many counts of this clonotype. The V gene is TRBV6-5, the J gene TRBJ2-7, with no clear D. Trimming removed 0 bases at V and 1 base at J, with 4 bases between. The CDR3 length is 13 residues. The germline V gene has CDR1 MNHEY and CDR2 SVGAGI. CDR3 bases: TGTGCCAGCAGTTACTCGGGATCCTACGAGCAGTACTTC. Translated: CASSYSGSYEQYF.

This clonotype has ten or more counts. The chain joins TRBV30 to TRBJ1-1; D gene unclear. The CDR3 covers 13 residues. In germline, CDR1 is GTSNPN, CDR2 SVGIG (reference sequence). The ends were cut back, 6 bases at V and 1 base at J, with 12 bases in the middle. The CDR3 region is CACIIRRNTEAFF. The CDR3 nucleotides are TGTGCCTGTATAATCAGGCGGAACACTGAAGCTTTCTTT.

In DNA form, the CDR3 reads TGCAGTGCTAGAGTTTTTAGGACAGGGCTTAATTCACCCCTCCACTTT. Amino acid sequence: CSARVFRTGLNSPLHF. The chain couples TRBV20-1 to TRBJ1-6; 8 bases agree with TRBD1. Germline V gives CDR1 DFQATT, CDR2 SNEGSKA (reference sequence). CDR3 length: 16 amino acids. The V gene end was trimmed by 1 base and the J gene end by 6 bases; junction bases not matched to a gene: 8.

The V gene is TRBV7-6, the J gene TRBJ2-7, with unresolved D. The V and J ends lost 5 bases and 6 bases respectively, with 17 bases between them. Germline V gives CDR1 SGHVS, CDR2 FNYEAQ. The CDR3 is 14 amino acids. CDR3 sequence: CASSQDTIPLEQYF. CDR3 DNA: TGTGCCAGCAGCCAGGATACTATTCCCCTCGAGCAGTACTTC.

This clonotype was counted ten times or more. The chain couples TRBV30 to TRBJ2-1; tentative D call: TRBD1 (6 bases). CDR1 and CDR2 from the germline V gene are GTSNPN and SVGIG (reference sequence). The CDR3 totals 13 residues. The germline V and J ends were trimmed by 0 bases and 3 bases, with 6 bases remaining between them. The DNA for the CDR3 is TGTGCCTGGAGTGTGACAGGCTACAATGAGCAGTTCTTC. Protein: CAWSVTGYNEQFF.

This clonotype was counted a few times. This chain uses TRBV4-2 with TRBJ1-2; TRBD1 might be the D (6 bases). Germline CDR1 is LGHNA and CDR2 is YNFKEQ. V shed 0 bases and J shed 4 bases, with 15 bases lying between them. This CDR3 contains 16 residues. The CDR3, as DNA: TGTGCCAGCAGCCAAGAGAAAGGGGGGTTAGCCTATGGCTACACCTTC. It encodes CASSQEKGGLAYGYTF.

This clonotype has ten or more counts. The gene calls are TRBV18 and TRBJ2-7; 9 bases agree with TRBD1. With V trimmed by 1 base and J by 6 bases, 10 bases remained unmatched. Germline CDR1 reads KGHSH; CDR2 reads LQKENI. The CDR3 contains 16 residues. The DNA of the CDR3 is TGTGCCAGCTCACCACTTGGGACAGGGTCGCTGGGCGAGCAGTACTTC. Translation gives CASSPLGTGSLGEQYF.

A remark on this clonotype: This could be a read error, since a much larger clone is one nucleotide away. The V gene is TRBV7-9, the J gene TRBJ1-3, with D hard to call. CDR3 size: 15 residues. The germline V gene has CDR1 SEHNR and CDR2 FQNEAQ (reference sequence). V was clipped by 0 bases and J by 3 bases, with 9 bases between them. The CDR3 loop is CASSLAWTDGNTIYF. The CDR3 DNA sequence: TGTGCCAGCAGCTTAGCGTGGACCGATGGAAACACCATATATTTT.

This clonotype was counted ten times or more. This chain connects TRBV7-2 to TRBJ2-1; D might be TRBD2 (6 bases). The CDR3 runs 16 residues. V was cut by 0 bases and J by 2 bases, with 11 bases left in between. Germline V gene data show CDR1 as SGHTA and CDR2 as FQGNSA. CDR3 sequence: CASSLAPGVPYNEQFF. CDR3 bases: TGTGCCAGCAGCTTAGCCCCGGGAGTTCCCTACAATGAGCAGTTCTTC. Based on the CDR3 plus reference TRBV7-2 and TRBJ2-1, the full variable domain is GAGVSQSPSNKVTEKGKDVELRCDPISGHTALYWYRQSLGQGLEFLIYFQGNSAPDKSGLPSDRFSAERTGGSVSTLTIQRTQQEDSAVYLCASSLAPGVPYNEQFFGPGTRLTVL.

The CDR3 protein is CASSQDGLDTGFF. CDR3 in DNA: TGTGCCAGCAGCCAAGACGGTCTGGACACTGGGTTCTTC. The chain is built from TRBV3-1 and TRBJ2-1; the D gene is possibly TRBD1 (5 bases). V shed 0 bases and J shed 15 bases, with 15 bases lying between them. The CDR3 is 13 amino acids. Germline V gives CDR1 LGHDT, CDR2 YNNKEL (reference sequence).